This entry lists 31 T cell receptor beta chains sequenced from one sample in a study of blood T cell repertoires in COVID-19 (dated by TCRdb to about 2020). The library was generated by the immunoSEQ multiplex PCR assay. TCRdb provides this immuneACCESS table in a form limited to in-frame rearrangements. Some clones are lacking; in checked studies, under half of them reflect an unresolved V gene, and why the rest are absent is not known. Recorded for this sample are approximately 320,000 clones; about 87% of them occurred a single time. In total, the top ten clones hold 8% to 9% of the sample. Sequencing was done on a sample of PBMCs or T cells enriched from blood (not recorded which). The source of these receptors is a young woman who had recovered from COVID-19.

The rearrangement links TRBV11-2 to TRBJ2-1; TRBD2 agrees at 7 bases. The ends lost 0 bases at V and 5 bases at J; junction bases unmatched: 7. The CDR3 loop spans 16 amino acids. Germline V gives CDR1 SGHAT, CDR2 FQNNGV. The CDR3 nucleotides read TGTGCCAGCAGCTTAGATTTGGCTAGCGGTAACAATGAGCAGTTCTTC. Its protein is CASSLDLASGNNEQFF.

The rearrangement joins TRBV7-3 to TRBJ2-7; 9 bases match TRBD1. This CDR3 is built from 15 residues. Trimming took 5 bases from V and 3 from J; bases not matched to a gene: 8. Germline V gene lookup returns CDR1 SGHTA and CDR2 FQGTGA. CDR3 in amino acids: CASSPNGGQGYEQYF. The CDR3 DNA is TGTGCCAGCAGCCCAAATGGGGGACAGGGCTACGAGCAGTACTTC.

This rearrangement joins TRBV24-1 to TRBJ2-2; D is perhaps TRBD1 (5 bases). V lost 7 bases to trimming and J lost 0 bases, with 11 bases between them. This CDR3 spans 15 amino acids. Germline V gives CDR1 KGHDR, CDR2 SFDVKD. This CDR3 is CATRSTDPNTGELFF. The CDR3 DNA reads TGTGCCACCAGATCGACAGACCCGAACACCGGGGAGCTGTTTTTT.

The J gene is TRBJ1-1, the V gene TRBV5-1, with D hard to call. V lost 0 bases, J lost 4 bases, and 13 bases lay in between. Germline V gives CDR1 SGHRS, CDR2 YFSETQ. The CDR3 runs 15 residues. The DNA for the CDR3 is TGCGCCAGCAGCTTGGCCGGAGGTACCGGCACTGAAGCTTTCTTT. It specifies CASSLAGGTGTEAFF. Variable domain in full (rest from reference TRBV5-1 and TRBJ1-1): KAGVTQTPRYLIKTRGQQVTLSCSPISGHRSVSWYQQTPGQGLQFLFEYFSETQRNKGNFPGRFSGRQFSNSRSEMNVSTLELGDSALYLCASSLAGGTGTEAFFGQGTRLTVV.

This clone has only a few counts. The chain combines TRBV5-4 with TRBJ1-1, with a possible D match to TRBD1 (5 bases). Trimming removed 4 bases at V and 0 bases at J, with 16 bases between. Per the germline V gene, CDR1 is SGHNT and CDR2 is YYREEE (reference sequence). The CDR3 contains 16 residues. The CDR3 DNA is TGTGCCAGCAGCCTAAAGGGGTCAGCCATGAACACTGAAGCTTTCTTT. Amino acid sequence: CASSLKGSAMNTEAFF.

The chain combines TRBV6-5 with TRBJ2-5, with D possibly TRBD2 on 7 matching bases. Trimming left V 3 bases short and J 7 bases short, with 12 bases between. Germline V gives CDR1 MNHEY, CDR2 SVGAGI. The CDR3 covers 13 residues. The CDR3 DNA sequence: TGTGCCAGCAGTTATGGACAGCGGGGGACCCAGTACTTC. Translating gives CASSYGQRGTQYF.

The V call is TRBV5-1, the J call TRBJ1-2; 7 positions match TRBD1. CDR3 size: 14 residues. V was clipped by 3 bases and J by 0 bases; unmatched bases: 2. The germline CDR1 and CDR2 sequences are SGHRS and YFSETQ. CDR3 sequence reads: CASSWDSPNYGYTF. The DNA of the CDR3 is TGCGCCAGCAGCTGGGACAGTCCTAACTATGGCTACACCTTC.

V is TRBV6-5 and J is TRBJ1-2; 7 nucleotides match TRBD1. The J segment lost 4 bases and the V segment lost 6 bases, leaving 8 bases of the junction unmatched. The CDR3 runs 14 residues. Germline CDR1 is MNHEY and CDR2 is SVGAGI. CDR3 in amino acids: CASSRSDRVYGYTF. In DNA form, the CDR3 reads TGTGCCAGCAGCCGCTCAGACAGGGTCTATGGCTACACCTTC.

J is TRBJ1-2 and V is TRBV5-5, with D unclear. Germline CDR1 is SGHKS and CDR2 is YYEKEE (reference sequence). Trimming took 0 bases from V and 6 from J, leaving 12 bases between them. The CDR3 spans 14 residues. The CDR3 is CASSLGQVVDGYTF. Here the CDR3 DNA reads TGTGCCAGCAGCTTGGGTCAGGTAGTTGATGGCTACACCTTC.

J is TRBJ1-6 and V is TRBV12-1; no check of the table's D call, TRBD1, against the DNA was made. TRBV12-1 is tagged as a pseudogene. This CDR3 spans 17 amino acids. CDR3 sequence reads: CASSSKTGGRDNSPLHF. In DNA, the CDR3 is TGTGCCAGCAGCTCAAAGACAGGGGGCAGGGATAATTCACCCCTCCACTTT.

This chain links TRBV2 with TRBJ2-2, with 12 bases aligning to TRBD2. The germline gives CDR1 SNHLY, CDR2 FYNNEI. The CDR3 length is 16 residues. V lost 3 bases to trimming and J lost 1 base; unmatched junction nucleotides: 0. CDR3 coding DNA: TGTGCCAGCAGTGAGACTAGCGGGGGGAACACCGGGGAGCTGTTTTTT. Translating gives CASSETSGGNTGELFF.

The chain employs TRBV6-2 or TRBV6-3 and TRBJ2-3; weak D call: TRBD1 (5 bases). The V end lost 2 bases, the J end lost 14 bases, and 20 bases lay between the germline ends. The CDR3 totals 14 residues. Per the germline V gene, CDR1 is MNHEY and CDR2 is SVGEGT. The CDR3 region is CASSYSLGAELMYF. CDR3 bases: TGTGCCAGCAGTTACAGCCTAGGGGCGGAGTTGATGTATTTT.

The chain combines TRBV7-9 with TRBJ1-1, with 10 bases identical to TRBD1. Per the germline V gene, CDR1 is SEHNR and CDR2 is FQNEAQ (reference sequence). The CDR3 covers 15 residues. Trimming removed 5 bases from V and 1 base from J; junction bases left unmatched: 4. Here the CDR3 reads CASSLRDRGNTEAFF. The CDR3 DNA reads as TGTGCCAGCAGCCTCCGGGACAGGGGGAACACTGAAGCTTTCTTT.

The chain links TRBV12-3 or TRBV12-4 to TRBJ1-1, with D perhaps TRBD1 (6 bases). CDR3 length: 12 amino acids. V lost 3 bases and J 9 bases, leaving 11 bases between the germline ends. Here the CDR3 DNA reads TGTGCCAGCAGTTTCTGGCAGGGGCAAGCTTTCTTT. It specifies CASSFWQGQAFF.

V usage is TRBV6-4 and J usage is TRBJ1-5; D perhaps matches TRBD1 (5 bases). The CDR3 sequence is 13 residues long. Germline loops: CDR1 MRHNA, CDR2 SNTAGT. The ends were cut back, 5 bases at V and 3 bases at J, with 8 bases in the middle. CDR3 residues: CASSLGLNQPQHF. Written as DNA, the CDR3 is TGTGCCAGCAGTTTGGGACTCAATCAGCCCCAGCATTTT.

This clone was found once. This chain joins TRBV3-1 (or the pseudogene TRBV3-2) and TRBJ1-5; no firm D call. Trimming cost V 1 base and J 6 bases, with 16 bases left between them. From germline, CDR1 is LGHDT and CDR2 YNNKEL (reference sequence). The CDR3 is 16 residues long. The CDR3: CASSQGSGSRRQPQHF. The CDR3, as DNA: TGTGCCAGCAGCCAAGGTTCGGGGTCCCGCCGTCAGCCCCAGCATTTT.

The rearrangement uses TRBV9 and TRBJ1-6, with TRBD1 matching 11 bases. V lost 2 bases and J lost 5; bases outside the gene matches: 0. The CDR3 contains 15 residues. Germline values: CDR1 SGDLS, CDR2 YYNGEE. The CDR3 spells CASSVGQGDNSPLHF. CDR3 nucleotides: TGTGCCAGCAGCGTGGGACAGGGGGATAATTCACCCCTCCACTTT.

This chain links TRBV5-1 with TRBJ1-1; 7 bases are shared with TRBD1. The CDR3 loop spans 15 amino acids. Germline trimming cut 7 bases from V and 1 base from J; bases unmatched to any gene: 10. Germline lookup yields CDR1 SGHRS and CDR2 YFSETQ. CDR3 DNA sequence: TGCGCCAGCGCAACGGGGGCAGGGGGGAACACTGAAGCTTTCTTT. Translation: CASATGAGGNTEAFF.

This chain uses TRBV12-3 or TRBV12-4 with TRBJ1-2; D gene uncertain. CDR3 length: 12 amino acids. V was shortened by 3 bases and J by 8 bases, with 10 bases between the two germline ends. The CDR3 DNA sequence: TGTGCCAGCAGTTTGGAGGAAAGAGGCTACACCTTC. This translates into CASSLEERGYTF.

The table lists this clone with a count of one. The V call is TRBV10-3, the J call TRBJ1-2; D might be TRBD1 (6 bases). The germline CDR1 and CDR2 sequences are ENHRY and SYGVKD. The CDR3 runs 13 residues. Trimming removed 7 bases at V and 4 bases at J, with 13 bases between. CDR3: CAITTGNPYGYTF. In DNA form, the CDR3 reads TGTGCCATCACTACAGGGAACCCCTATGGCTACACCTTC.

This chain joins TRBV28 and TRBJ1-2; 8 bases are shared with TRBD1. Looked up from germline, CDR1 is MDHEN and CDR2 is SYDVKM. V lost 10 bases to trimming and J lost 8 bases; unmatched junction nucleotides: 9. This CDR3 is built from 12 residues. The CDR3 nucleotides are TGTGCCATCCTCGGACAGGGTGGAGGCTACACCTTC. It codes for CAILGQGGGYTF.

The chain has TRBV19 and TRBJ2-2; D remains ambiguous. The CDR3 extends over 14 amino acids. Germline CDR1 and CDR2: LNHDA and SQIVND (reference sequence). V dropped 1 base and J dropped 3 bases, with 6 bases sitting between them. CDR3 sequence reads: CASSIVSHTGELFF. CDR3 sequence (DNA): TGTGCCAGTAGTATAGTCTCCCACACCGGGGAGCTGTTTTTT. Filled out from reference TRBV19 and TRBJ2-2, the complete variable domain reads DGGITQSPKYLFRKEGQNVTLSCEQNLNHDAMYWYRQDPGQGLRLIYYSQIVNDFQKGDIAEGYSVSREKKESFPLTVTSAQKNPTAFYLCASSIVSHTGELFFGEGSRLTVL.

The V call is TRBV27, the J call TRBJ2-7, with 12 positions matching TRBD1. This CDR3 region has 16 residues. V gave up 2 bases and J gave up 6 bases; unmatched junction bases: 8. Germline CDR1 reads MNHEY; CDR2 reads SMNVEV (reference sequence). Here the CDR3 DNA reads TGTGCCAGCAGTTTAGTGCCGGGACAGGGGGCCGGCGAGCAGTACTTC. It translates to CASSLVPGQGAGEQYF.

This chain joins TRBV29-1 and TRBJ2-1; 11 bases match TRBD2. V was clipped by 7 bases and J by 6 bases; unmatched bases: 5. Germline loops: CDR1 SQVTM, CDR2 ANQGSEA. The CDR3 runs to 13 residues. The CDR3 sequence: CSARLAGPNEQFF. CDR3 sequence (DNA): TGCAGCGCCAGACTAGCGGGACCCAATGAGCAGTTCTTC.

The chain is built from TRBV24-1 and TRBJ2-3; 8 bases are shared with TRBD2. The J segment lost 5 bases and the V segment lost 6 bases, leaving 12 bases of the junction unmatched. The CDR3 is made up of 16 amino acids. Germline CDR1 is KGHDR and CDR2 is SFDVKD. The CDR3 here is CATSTLGREDGDTQYF. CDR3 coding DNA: TGTGCCACCAGTACTCTTGGGCGGGAGGATGGAGATACGCAGTATTTT.

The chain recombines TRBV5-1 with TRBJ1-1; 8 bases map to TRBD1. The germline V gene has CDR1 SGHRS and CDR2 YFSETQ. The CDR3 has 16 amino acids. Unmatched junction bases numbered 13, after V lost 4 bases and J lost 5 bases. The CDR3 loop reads CASSPYGQGMGTEAFF. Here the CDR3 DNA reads TGCGCCAGCAGCCCCTATGGACAGGGAATGGGAACTGAAGCTTTCTTT.

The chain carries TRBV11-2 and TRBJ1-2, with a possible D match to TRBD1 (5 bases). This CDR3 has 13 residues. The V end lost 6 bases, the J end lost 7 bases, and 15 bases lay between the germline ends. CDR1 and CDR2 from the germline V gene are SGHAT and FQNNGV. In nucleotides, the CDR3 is TGTGCCAGCAGTCTACCTCAGGGTGGTGGCTACACCTTC. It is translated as CASSLPQGGGYTF. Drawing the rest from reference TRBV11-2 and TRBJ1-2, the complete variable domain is EAGVAQSPRYKIIEKRQSVAFWCNPISGHATLYWYQQILGQGPKLLIQFQNNGVVDDSQLPKDRFSAERLKGVDSTLKIQPAKLEDSAVYLCASSLPQGGGYTFGSGTRLTVV.

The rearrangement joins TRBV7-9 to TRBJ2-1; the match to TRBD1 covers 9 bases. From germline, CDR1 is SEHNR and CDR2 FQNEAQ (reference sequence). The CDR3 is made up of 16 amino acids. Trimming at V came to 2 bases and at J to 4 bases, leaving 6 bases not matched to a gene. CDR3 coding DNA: TGTGCCAGCAGCTTACGTGTGACAGGGGGATACAATGAGCAGTTCTTC. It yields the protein CASSLRVTGGYNEQFF.

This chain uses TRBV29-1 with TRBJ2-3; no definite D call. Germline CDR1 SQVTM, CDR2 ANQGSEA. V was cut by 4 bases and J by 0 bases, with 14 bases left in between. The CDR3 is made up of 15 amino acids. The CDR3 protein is CSVAQADTSTDTQYF. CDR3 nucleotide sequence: TGCAGCGTTGCCCAAGCAGACACTAGCACAGATACGCAGTATTTT.

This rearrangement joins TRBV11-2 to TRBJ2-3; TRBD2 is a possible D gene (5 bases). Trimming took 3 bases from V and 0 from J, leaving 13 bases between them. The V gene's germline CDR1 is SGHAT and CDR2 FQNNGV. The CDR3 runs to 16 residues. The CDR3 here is CASSFGSYVSTDTQYF. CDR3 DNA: TGTGCCAGCAGCTTTGGGAGCTATGTAAGCACAGATACGCAGTATTTT.

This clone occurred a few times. CDR3 amino acids: CAGDRGSYEQYF. The CDR3 DNA is TGTGCCGGGGACAGGGGATCCTACGAGCAGTACTTC. The chain is built from TRBV30 and TRBJ2-7; 10 bases match TRBD1. V lost 8 bases, J lost 1 base, and 2 bases stayed unmatched. The CDR3 is 12 amino acids. Germline CDR1 and CDR2: GTSNPN and SVGIG (reference sequence).